This TCR beta chain was observed in a study of Graves' ophthalmopathy and Graves' hyperthyroidism. Using RNA transcripts, the TCR beta CDR3 regions were amplified. First-round RT-PCR employed HTBI primers, with a second-round multiplex PCR after it. TCRdb independently ran MiXCR on the multiplex PCR reads; one entry per CDR3 protein. This table holds 1 million to 1.3 million distinct CDR3 sequences, roughly two fifths found once. The sample holds many counts of this clonotype. Its antigen is undetermined. The V gene's germline CDR1 is MDHEN and CDR2 SYDVKM. CDR3 size: 14 residues. V dropped 5 bases and J dropped 6; count of bases not matched to a gene: 6. The hyperthyroidism patients, aged 18 to 65, had been newly diagnosed, with under 2 months' duration. Study results and caveats: Blood samples also showed most expanded thyroid clonotypes exceeding 0.001 frequency. The model's prediction of ophthalmopathy progression had just over 70% sensitivity and roughly 72% specificity.

The sample consisted of peripheral blood or thyroid tissue (not recorded which). The genes are TRBV28 and TRBJ1-4; 7 nucleotides match TRBD1. This TCR was sampled from an adult man with Graves' hyperthyroidism. The CDR3 DNA reads as TGTGCCAGCAGTCATAGGACAGGACATGAAAAACTGTTTTTT. It yields the protein CASSHRTGHEKLFF.